The T cell receptor beta chain under discussion was sequenced for a study of blood T cells in healthy people across ages. Broader study findings: Reliance upon unsorted PBMCs precluded definitive naive versus antigen-experienced comparison.

Every participating donor contributed 8 to 10 milliliters of peripheral blood through a draw. The CDR3 is 13 residues long. Germline V gives CDR1 LGHDT, CDR2 YNNKEL (reference sequence). Deletions cut 4 bases from V and 4 bases from J, with 10 bases between. The table lists this clonotype with many counts. Its antigen is unknown. Primers used in a second PCR of roughly 6 to 11 cycles were a sample-barcoded 5' primer and a J-beta primer mix. One entry per CDR3 protein, called by TCRdb with MiXCR from the 5' RACE reads. The sample includes fewer than 750,000 distinct CDR3 sequences, less than 60% of them seen just once.

The chain employs TRBV3-1 and TRBJ1-2; D not resolved. Sequenced input: blood. The sequence came from an elderly man in good health. CDR3: CASSPRRSYGYTF. Here the CDR3 DNA reads TGTGCCAGCAGCCCTCGACGGAGCTATGGCTACACCTTC.